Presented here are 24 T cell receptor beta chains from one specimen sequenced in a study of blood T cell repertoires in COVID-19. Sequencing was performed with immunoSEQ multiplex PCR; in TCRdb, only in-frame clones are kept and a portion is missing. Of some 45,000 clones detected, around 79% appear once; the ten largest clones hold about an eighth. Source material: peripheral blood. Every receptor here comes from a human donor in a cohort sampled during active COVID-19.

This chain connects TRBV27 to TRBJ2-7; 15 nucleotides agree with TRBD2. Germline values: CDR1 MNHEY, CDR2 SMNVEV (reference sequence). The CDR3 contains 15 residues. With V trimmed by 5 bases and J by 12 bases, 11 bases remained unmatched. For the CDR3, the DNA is TGTGCCAGCAGTCTACGGGGACTAGCGGGAGGTCAGCGGTACTTC. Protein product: CASSLRGLAGGQRYF.

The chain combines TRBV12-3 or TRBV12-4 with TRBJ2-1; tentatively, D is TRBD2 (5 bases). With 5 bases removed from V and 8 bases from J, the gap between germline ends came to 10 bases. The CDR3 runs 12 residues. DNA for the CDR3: TGTGCCAGCAGTCCTCGGGGAGATGAGCAGTTCTTC. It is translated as CASSPRGDEQFF.

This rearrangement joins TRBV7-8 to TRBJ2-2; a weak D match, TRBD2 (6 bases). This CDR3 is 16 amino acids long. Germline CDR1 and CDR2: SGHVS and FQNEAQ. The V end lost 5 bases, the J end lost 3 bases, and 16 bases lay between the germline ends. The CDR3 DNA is TGTGCCAGCAGCCCATGGAGGGAGGTCGACACCGGGGAGCTGTTTTTT. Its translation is CASSPWREVDTGELFF.

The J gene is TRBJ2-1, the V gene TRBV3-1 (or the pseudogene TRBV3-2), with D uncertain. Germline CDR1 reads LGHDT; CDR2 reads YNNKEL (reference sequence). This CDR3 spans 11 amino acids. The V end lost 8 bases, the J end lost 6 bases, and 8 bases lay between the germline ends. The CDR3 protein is CASSFFNEQFF. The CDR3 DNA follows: TGTGCCAGCTCCTTCTTCAATGAGCAGTTCTTC.

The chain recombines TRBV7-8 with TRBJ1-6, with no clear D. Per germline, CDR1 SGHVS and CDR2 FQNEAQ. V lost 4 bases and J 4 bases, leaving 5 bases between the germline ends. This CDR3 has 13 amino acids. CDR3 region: CASSSLYNSPLHF. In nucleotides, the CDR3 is TGTGCCAGCAGCTCCCTATATAATTCACCCCTCCACTTT.

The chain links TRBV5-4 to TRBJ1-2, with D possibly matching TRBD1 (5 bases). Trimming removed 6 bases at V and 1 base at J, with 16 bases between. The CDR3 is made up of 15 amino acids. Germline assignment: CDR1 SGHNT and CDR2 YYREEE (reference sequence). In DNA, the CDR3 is TGTGCCAGCACCCTACCTGCGGGGGATAACTATGGCTACACCTTC. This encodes CASTLPAGDNYGYTF.

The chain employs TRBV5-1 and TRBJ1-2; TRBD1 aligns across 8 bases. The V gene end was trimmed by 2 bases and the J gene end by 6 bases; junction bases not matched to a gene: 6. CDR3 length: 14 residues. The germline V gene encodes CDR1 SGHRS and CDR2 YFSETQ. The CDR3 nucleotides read TGCGCCAGCAGCTTATCGGACAGGGTTGATGGCTACACCTTC. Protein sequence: CASSLSDRVDGYTF. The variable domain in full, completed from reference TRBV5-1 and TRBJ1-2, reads KAGVTQTPRYLIKTRGQQVTLSCSPISGHRSVSWYQQTPGQGLQFLFEYFSETQRNKGNFPGRFSGRQFSNSRSEMNVSTLELGDSALYLCASSLSDRVDGYTFGSGTRLTVV.

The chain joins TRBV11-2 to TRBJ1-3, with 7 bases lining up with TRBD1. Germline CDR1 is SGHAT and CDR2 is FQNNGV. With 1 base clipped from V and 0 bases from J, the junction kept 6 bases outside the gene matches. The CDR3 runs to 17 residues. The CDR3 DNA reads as TGTGCCAGCAGCTTAGTCCCCGGGACAGTCTCTGGAAACACCATATATTTT. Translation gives CASSLVPGTVSGNTIYF. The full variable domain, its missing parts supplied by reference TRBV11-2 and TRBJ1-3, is EAGVAQSPRYKIIEKRQSVAFWCNPISGHATLYWYQQILGQGPKLLIQFQNNGVVDDSQLPKDRFSAERLKGVDSTLKIQPAKLEDSAVYLCASSLVPGTVSGNTIYFGEGSWLTVV.

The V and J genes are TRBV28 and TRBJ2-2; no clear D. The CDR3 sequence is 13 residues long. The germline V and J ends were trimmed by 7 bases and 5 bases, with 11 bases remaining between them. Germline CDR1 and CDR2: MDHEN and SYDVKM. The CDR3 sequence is CASTPLLTGELFF. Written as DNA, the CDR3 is TGTGCCAGCACCCCCCTACTAACCGGGGAGCTGTTTTTT. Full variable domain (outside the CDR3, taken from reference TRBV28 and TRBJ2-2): DVKVTQSSRYLVKRTGEKVFLECVQDMDHENMFWYRQDPGLGLRLIYFSYDVKMKEKGDIPEGYSVSREKKERFSLILESASTNQTSMYLCASTPLLTGELFFGEGSRLTVL.

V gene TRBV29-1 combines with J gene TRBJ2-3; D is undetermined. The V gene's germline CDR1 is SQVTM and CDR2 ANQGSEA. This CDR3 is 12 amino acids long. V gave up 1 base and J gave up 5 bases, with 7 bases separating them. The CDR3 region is CSVEAVEDTQYF. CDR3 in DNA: TGCAGCGTTGAAGCGGTAGAAGATACGCAGTATTTT.

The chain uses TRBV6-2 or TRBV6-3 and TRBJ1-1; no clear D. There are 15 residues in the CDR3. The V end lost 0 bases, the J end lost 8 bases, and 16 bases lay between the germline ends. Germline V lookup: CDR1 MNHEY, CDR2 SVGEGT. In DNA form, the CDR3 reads TGTGCCAGCAGTTACTCGAGTAGAGGTTTGAGAGAAGCTTTCTTT. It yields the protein CASSYSSRGLREAFF.

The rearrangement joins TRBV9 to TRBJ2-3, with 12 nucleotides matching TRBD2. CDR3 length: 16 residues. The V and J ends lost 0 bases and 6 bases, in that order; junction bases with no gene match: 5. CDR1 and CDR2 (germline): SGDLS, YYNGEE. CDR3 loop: CASSVGLAGALDTQYF. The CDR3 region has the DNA TGTGCCAGCAGCGTAGGACTAGCGGGAGCCCTGGATACGCAGTATTTT.

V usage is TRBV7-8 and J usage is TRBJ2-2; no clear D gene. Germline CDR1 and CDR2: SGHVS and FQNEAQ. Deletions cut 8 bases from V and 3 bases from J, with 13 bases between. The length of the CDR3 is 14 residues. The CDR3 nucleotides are TGTGCCAGCCGCCTGGGCACCGACACCGGGGAGCTGTTTTTT. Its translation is CASRLGTDTGELFF.

The CDR3 nucleotides are TGTGCCAGCAGCTTAGCACGGGAGCACGAGCAGTACTTC. Its translation is CASSLAREHEQYF. This chain connects TRBV11-2 to TRBJ2-7, with a weak D call TRBD2 (6 bases). The CDR3 length is 13 residues. V was shortened by 1 base and J by 5 bases, with 9 bases between the two germline ends. Germline V gene data show CDR1 as SGHAT and CDR2 as FQNNGV.

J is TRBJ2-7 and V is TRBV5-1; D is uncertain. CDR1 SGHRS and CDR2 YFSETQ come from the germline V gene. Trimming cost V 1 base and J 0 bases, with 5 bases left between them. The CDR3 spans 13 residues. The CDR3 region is CASSLHTSYEQYF. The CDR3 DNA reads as TGCGCCAGCAGCTTGCACACCTCCTACGAGCAGTACTTC.

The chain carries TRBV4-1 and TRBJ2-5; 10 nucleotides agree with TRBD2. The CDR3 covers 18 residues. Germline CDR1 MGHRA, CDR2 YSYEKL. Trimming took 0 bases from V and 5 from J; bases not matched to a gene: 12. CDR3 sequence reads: CASSQDVLAGASGETQYF. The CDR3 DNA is TGCGCCAGCAGCCAAGATGTCCTAGCGGGAGCCTCCGGGGAGACCCAGTACTTC.

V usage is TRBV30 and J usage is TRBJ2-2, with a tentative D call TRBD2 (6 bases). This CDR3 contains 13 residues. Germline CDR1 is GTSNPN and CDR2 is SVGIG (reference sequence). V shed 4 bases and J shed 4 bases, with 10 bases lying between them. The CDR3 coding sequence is TGTGCCTGGACCGGGAGCGGCACCGGGGAGCTGTTTTTT. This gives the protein CAWTGSGTGELFF.

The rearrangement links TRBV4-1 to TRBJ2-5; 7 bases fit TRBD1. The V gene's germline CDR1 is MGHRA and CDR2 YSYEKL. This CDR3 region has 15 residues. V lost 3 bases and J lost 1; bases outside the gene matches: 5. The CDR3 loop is CASSQPGQPQETQYF. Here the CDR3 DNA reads TGCGCCAGCAGCCAGCCGGGACAGCCCCAAGAGACCCAGTACTTC.

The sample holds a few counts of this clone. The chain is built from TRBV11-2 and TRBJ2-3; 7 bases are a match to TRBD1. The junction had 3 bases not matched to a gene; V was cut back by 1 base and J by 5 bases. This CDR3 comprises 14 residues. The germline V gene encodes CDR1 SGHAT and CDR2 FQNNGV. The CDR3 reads CASSLGQGLDTQYF. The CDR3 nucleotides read TGTGCCAGCAGCTTAGGACAGGGCCTAGATACGCAGTATTTT.

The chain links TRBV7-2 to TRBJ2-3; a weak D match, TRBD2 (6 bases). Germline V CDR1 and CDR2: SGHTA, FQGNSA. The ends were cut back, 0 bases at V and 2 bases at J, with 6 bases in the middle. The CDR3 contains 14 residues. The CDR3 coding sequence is TGTGCCAGCAGCTTAGCGGGACTCACAGATACGCAGTATTTT. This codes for CASSLAGLTDTQYF.

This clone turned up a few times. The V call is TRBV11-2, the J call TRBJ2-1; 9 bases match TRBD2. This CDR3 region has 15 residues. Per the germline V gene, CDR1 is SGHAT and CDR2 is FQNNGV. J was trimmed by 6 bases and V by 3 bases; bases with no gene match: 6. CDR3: CASSFRGLASNEQFF. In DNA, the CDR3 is TGTGCCAGCAGCTTTAGGGGACTAGCATCCAATGAGCAGTTCTTC.

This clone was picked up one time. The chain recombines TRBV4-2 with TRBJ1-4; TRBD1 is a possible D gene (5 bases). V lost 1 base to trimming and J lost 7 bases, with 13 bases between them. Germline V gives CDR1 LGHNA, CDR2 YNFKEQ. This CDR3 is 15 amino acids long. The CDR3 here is CASSQGEAGGEKLFF. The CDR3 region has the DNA TGTGCCAGCAGCCAAGGAGAGGCGGGGGGTGAAAAACTGTTTTTT.

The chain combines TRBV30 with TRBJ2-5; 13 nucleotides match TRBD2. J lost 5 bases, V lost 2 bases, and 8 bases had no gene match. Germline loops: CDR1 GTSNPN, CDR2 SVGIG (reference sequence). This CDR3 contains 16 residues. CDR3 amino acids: CAWSPGLAGTRETQYF. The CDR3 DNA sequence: TGTGCCTGGAGTCCGGGACTAGCGGGGACTAGGGAGACCCAGTACTTC.

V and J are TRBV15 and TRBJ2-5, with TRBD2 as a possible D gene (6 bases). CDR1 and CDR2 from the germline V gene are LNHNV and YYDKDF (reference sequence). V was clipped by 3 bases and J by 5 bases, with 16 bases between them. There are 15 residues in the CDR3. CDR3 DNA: TGTGCCACCAGCAGGGAAGACGCAGGGAGGGAGACCCAGTACTTC. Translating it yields CATSREDAGRETQYF.